These 19 T cell receptor beta chains came from one sample sequenced in a study of cytomegalovirus exposure and HLA in healthy donors (dated by TCRdb to 2015 to 2018). Library prep was done by the immunoSEQ multiplex PCR assay. A mixture of 60 forward primers for TCR Vbeta segments and 13 reverse primers for TCR Jbeta segments was used in the multiplex PCR. TCRdb carries this immuneACCESS record with in-frame sequences only. Its versions omit some clonotypes, under half of them owing to an unresolved V gene in the studies checked, with the rest unexplained. This sample has approximately 150,000 clones in its table, and 70% to 80% of those were observed once. The biggest ten clones account for around 3.5% of the sample. Material for sequencing was PBMCs. These TCRs come from a man aged 30 to 39 in good health and CMV-seropositive.

The chain has TRBV19 and TRBJ1-5; the D is unclear. V dropped 4 bases and J dropped 5 bases, with 6 bases sitting between them. There are 12 residues in the CDR3. Germline CDR1 reads LNHDA; CDR2 reads SQIVND (reference sequence). The CDR3 is CASSSRDQPQHF. DNA of the CDR3: TGTGCCAGTAGTAGTCGGGATCAGCCCCAGCATTTT.

The V call is TRBV6-5, the J call TRBJ2-7, with TRBD1 matching 7 bases. V was clipped by 2 bases and J by 2 bases; unmatched bases: 9. Germline loops: CDR1 MNHEY, CDR2 SVGAGI. The CDR3 sequence is 16 residues long. CDR3 protein: CASSYVGRGNPYEQYF. DNA for the CDR3: TGTGCCAGCAGTTACGTCGGCAGGGGGAACCCCTACGAGCAGTACTTC.

The chain links TRBV19 to TRBJ1-5; 7 nucleotides align to TRBD1. J was trimmed by 5 bases and V by 4 bases; bases with no gene match: 8. This CDR3 comprises 15 residues. The germline CDR1 and CDR2 sequences are LNHDA and SQIVND (reference sequence). This chain's CDR3 is CASSTRQGWDQPQHF. In DNA form, the CDR3 reads TGTGCCAGTAGTACCAGACAGGGCTGGGATCAGCCCCAGCATTTT.

The chain recombines TRBV15 with TRBJ1-1; D is unresolved. This CDR3 has 13 residues. Trimming shortened V by 0 bases and J by 5 bases, and 7 bases separated the two germline ends. CDR1 and CDR2 from the germline V gene are LNHNV and YYDKDF (reference sequence). CDR3 sequence: CATSRDIETEAFF. The CDR3 coding sequence is TGTGCCACCAGCAGAGATATAGAAACTGAAGCTTTCTTT.

This clone has only one observation. The V gene is TRBV7-2, the J gene TRBJ1-2; a possible D gene is TRBD1 (6 bases). Germline loops: CDR1 SGHTA, CDR2 FQGNSA. The CDR3 runs to 13 residues. Trimming cost V 6 bases and J 4 bases, with 12 bases left between them. This CDR3 reads CASRPQGPYGYTF. The DNA for the CDR3 is TGTGCCAGCAGACCACAGGGTCCCTATGGCTACACCTTC.

The genes are TRBV5-1 and TRBJ2-5; 8 bases line up with TRBD1. Germline CDR1 is SGHRS and CDR2 is YFSETQ. V dropped 0 bases and J dropped 3; count of bases not matched to a gene: 7. The CDR3 has 16 amino acids. CDR3 in DNA: TGCGCCAGCAGCTTGGATGGCAGGGGGCCTGAAGAGACCCAGTACTTC. Translated: CASSLDGRGPEETQYF.

This clone appeared a single time. V gene TRBV5-4 combines with J gene TRBJ2-3; 9 positions agree with TRBD2. This CDR3 comprises 15 residues. The junction had 2 bases not matched to a gene; V was cut back by 2 bases and J by 1 base. CDR1 is SGHNT and CDR2 is YYREEE in the germline V gene (reference sequence). The CDR3 DNA sequence: TGTGCCAGCAGCTTTCGACTAGCGGGCACAGATACGCAGTATTTT. Its protein product is CASSFRLAGTDTQYF.

The genes are TRBV11-2 and TRBJ2-5, with 11 bases fitting TRBD2. The trim removed 5 bases at V and 4 bases at J, leaving 9 bases unmatched. There are 16 residues in the CDR3. Germline CDR1 SGHAT, CDR2 FQNNGV. The CDR3 region is CASSHLAGGRVETQYF. In DNA form, the CDR3 reads TGTGCCAGCAGCCATTTAGCGGGGGGGCGAGTAGAGACCCAGTACTTC.

The rearrangement uses TRBV7-9 and TRBJ1-4; no definite D call. This CDR3 has 13 residues. Germline V gives CDR1 SEHNR, CDR2 FQNEAQ (reference sequence). V was pared by 3 bases and J by 5 bases, with 7 bases between. The CDR3 spells CASSFQFNEKLFF. The CDR3, as DNA: TGTGCCAGCAGCTTTCAGTTCAATGAAAAACTGTTTTTT.

The chain couples TRBV7-2 to TRBJ1-3; D might be TRBD1 (5 bases). Trimming took 0 bases from V and 2 from J, leaving 8 bases between them. The germline V gene encodes CDR1 SGHTA and CDR2 FQGNSA. This CDR3 spans 15 amino acids. The DNA of the CDR3 is TGTGCCAGCAGCTTAGCTACGGGGGCTGGAAACACCATATATTTT. This encodes CASSLATGAGNTIYF. Using reference TRBV7-2 and TRBJ1-3 for the parts outside the CDR3, the full variable domain is GAGVSQSPSNKVTEKGKDVELRCDPISGHTALYWYRQSLGQGLEFLIYFQGNSAPDKSGLPSDRFSAERTGGSVSTLTIQRTQQEDSAVYLCASSLATGAGNTIYFGEGSWLTVV.

The CDR3: CASSHWAGESNQPQHF. The CDR3, as DNA: TGTGCCAGCAGCCACTGGGCAGGGGAGAGCAATCAGCCCCAGCATTTT. The chain carries TRBV7-9 and TRBJ1-5, with D possibly matching TRBD1 (6 bases). The CDR3 extends over 16 amino acids. Trimming removed 5 bases at V and 1 base at J, with 15 bases between. Germline-derived CDR1 and CDR2 are SEHNR and FQNEAQ (reference sequence). Full variable domain (rest looked up from reference TRBV7-9 and TRBJ1-5): DTGVSQNPRHKITKRGQNVTFRCDPISEHNRLYWYRQTLGQGPEFLTYFQNEAQLEKSRLLSDRFSAERPKGSFSTLEIQRTEQGDSAMYLCASSHWAGESNQPQHFGDGTRLSIL.

The CDR3 protein is CSASTGYEQYF. The CDR3 DNA follows: TGCAGTGCTAGTACAGGATACGAGCAGTACTTC. The rearrangement uses TRBV20-1 and TRBJ2-7; a weak D match, TRBD1 (5 bases). CDR1 DFQATT and CDR2 SNEGSKA come from the germline V gene (reference sequence). Trimming left V 3 bases short and J 4 bases short, with 7 bases between. The CDR3 covers 11 residues.

As concerns this clone: Germline is not matched at one junction end, which may reflect a read error. The same CDR3 also results from other DNA sequences found in this sample. The V call is TRBV25-1, the J call TRBJ2-7, with D maybe TRBD1 (6 bases). CDR3 length: 14 amino acids. CDR1 MGHDK and CDR2 SYGVNS come from the germline V gene. CDR3 sequence (DNA): TGTGCTAGCAGTGAACCGTCCAGGGGTCACGAGCAGTACTTC. The encoded protein is CASSEPSRGHEQYF.

The rearrangement links TRBV7-7 to TRBJ2-3; 7 bases agree with TRBD1. The germline CDR1 and CDR2 sequences are SSHAT and FNYEAQ (reference sequence). The CDR3 is 15 amino acids. With V trimmed by 5 bases and J by 4 bases, 9 bases remained unmatched. CDR3 residues: CASSLGQSYADTQYF. CDR3 DNA sequence: TGTGCCAGCAGCCTGGGACAGTCCTATGCAGATACGCAGTATTTT.

This clone has more than one count but fewer than ten. The chain combines TRBV6-5 with TRBJ2-7, with 10 bases lining up with TRBD1. This CDR3 has 15 amino acids. With V trimmed by 11 bases and J by 2 bases, 12 bases remained unmatched. Germline values: CDR1 MNHEY, CDR2 SVGAGI. CDR3 sequence reads: CASTTGQGLTYEQYF. Written as DNA, the CDR3 is TGTGCCTCCACAACGGGACAGGGGCTCACCTACGAGCAGTACTTC.

The V call is TRBV29-1, the J call TRBJ1-1, with no clear D. This CDR3 is built from 13 residues. CDR1 and CDR2 (germline): SQVTM, ANQGSEA. V dropped 1 base and J dropped 0 bases, with 6 bases sitting between them. Here the CDR3 reads CSVEGHLNTEAFF. CDR3 nucleotides: TGCAGCGTTGAAGGACACTTGAACACTGAAGCTTTCTTT.

V usage is TRBV30 and J usage is TRBJ2-1, with a tentative D call TRBD2 (5 bases). From germline, CDR1 is GTSNPN and CDR2 SVGIG (reference sequence). V lost 4 bases and J 6 bases, leaving 13 bases between the germline ends. This CDR3 has 13 amino acids. This CDR3 is CAWNFERGNEQFF. CDR3 DNA sequence: TGTGCCTGGAATTTCGAACGGGGCAATGAGCAGTTCTTC.

The chain combines TRBV4-1 with TRBJ2-7; 8 nucleotides match TRBD2. The CDR3 runs to 16 residues. V was pared by 4 bases and J by 3 bases, with 11 bases of the junction left unmatched. Germline V lookup: CDR1 MGHRA, CDR2 YSYEKL. The CDR3 sequence is CASSPTPWRGDYEQYF. In DNA, the CDR3 is TGCGCCAGCAGCCCCACCCCCTGGCGGGGGGACTACGAGCAGTACTTC.

In its sample, this clone was seen a few times. The rearrangement joins TRBV28 to TRBJ1-5; perhaps TRBD1 as D (5 bases). The germline gives CDR1 MDHEN, CDR2 SYDVKM. This CDR3 region has 14 residues. V gave up 4 bases and J gave up 2 bases, with 9 bases separating them. In DNA form, the CDR3 reads TGTGCCAGCAGTTCCTCAGGGCGCAATCAGCCCCAGCATTTT. Translation gives CASSSSGRNQPQHF.